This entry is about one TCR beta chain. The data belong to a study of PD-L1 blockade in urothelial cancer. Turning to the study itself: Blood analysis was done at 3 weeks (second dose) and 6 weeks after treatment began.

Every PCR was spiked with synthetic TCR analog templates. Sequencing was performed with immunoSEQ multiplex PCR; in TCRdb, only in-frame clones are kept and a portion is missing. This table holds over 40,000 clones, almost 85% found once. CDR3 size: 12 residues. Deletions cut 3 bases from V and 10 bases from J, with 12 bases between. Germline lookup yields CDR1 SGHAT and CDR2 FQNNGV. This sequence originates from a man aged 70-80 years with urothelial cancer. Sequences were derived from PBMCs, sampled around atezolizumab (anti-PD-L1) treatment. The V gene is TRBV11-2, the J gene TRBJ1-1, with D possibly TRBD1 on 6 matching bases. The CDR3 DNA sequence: TGTGCCAGCAGCTTTAGCGTAGGGGGAGCTTTCTTT. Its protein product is CASSFSVGGAFF.